These 23 T cell receptor beta chains were sequenced from one sample in a study of T-cell memory formation after mild COVID-19. TCRdb ran MiXCR on the 5' RACE reads and lists one entry per CDR3 protein. The sample lists approximately 260,000 distinct CDR3 sequences, approximately 16% seen once, with approximately 3.6% in the top ten. Sequencing was done on a sample of PBMCs or a T cell subset sorted from them (not recorded which). These TCRs come from a man between 18 and 35 years old who had mild COVID-19 (a few samples of this study predate the infection). Cell type and time point are not known.

The genes are TRBV10-3 and TRBJ1-1, with D possibly TRBD1 on 5 matching bases. Germline assignment: CDR1 ENHRY and CDR2 SYGVKD. The CDR3 extends over 12 amino acids. Trimming pared 2 bases from V and 8 bases from J, leaving 9 bases between. The CDR3 reads CAISEGWGEAFF. In nucleotides, the CDR3 is TGTGCCATCAGTGAGGGGTGGGGCGAAGCTTTCTTT.

The CDR3 DNA sequence: TGTGCCAGCAGCTTAGATTCGGGGGGGAAATTTGAGCAGTTCTTC. Its protein is CASSLDSGGKFEQFF. The V gene is TRBV7-9, the J gene TRBJ2-1, with 8 positions matching TRBD2. Germline V CDR1 and CDR2: SEHNR, FQNEAQ (reference sequence). The V and J ends lost 1 base and 9 bases, in that order; junction bases with no gene match: 8. The CDR3 has 15 amino acids.

The chain is built from TRBV19 and TRBJ2-5, with D possibly matching TRBD2 (6 bases). The CDR3 extends over 17 amino acids. V lost 3 bases to trimming and J lost 5 bases, with 22 bases between them. CDR1 and CDR2 (germline): LNHDA, SQIVND (reference sequence). CDR3 in DNA: TGTGCCAGTAGTATTCGGCCGGGCCCCCGGAGGGACGAGACCCAGTACTTC. Its translation is CASSIRPGPRRDETQYF.

This clonotype has ten or more counts. The chain is built from TRBV20-1 and TRBJ2-3, with TRBD2 as a possible D gene (6 bases). The CDR3 totals 15 residues. Germline CDR1 is DFQATT and CDR2 is SNEGSKA (reference sequence). V was shortened by 0 bases and J by 0 bases, with 10 bases between the two germline ends. Here the CDR3 DNA reads TGCAGTGCTAGAGATCTCGGGACTAGCACAGATACGCAGTATTTT. It yields the protein CSARDLGTSTDTQYF.

As DNA, the CDR3 is TGCGCCAGCAGCTCAACGAGGCCCACCGGGGAGCTGTTTTTT. Residues: CASSSTRPTGELFF. This chain uses TRBV5-1 with TRBJ2-2, with D unclear. The CDR3 has 14 residues. Trimming left V 3 bases short and J 4 bases short, with 10 bases between. From germline, CDR1 is SGHRS and CDR2 YFSETQ.

The chain has TRBV4-2 and TRBJ1-2; perhaps TRBD1 as D (6 bases). Germline V gene sequence: CDR1 LGHNA, CDR2 YNFKEQ. The CDR3 covers 15 residues. Trimming removed 1 base from V and 4 bases from J, with 13 bases in between. The CDR3 here is CASSQGEGGFYGYTF. In nucleotides, the CDR3 is TGTGCCAGCAGCCAAGGCGAAGGGGGTTTCTATGGCTACACCTTC.

This clonotype showed up just a few times. This chain uses TRBV4-3 with TRBJ2-7; D might be TRBD2 (5 bases). Germline assignment: CDR1 LGHNA and CDR2 YSLEER. CDR3 size: 15 residues. Trimming removed 1 base at V and 5 bases at J, with 15 bases between. CDR3 DNA sequence: TGCGCCAGCAGCCAAGTGGTAACCGGGGTTCACGAGCAGTACTTC. Amino acids: CASSQVVTGVHEQYF.

This clonotype has just a few counts. The rearrangement joins TRBV9 to TRBJ1-1, with D tentatively TRBD1 (6 bases). Trimming took 4 bases from V and 1 from J, leaving 11 bases between them. The CDR3 runs 14 residues. Per germline, CDR1 SGDLS and CDR2 YYNGEE. The CDR3 loop is CASSFGRGNTEAFF. The DNA of the CDR3 is TGTGCCAGCAGCTTTGGCAGGGGGAACACTGAAGCTTTCTTT.

The rearrangement uses TRBV19 and TRBJ2-2, with 7 bases fitting TRBD2. This CDR3 is 16 amino acids long. CDR1 is LNHDA and CDR2 is SQIVND in the germline V gene (reference sequence). J gave up 5 bases and V 6 bases, and 12 bases lay outside the gene matches. The CDR3 nucleotides read TGTGCCAGTAGGGACCGAAAGCGGGGAGCGACCGGGGAGCTGTTTTTT. This encodes CASRDRKRGATGELFF.

This clonotype has more than one count but fewer than ten. The genes are TRBV15 and TRBJ2-4, with TRBD1 matching 7 bases. The CDR3 length is 15 residues. The ends lost 0 bases at V and 7 bases at J; junction bases unmatched: 6. Looked up from germline, CDR1 is LNHNV and CDR2 is YYDKDF (reference sequence). CDR3 residues: CATSREQGPTNIQYF. The CDR3 nucleotides are TGTGCCACCAGCAGAGAACAGGGGCCAACGAACATTCAGTACTTC.

The chain couples TRBV12-3 or TRBV12-4 to TRBJ2-3, with a tentative D call TRBD1 (5 bases). V lost 4 bases and J lost 4, with 12 bases in between. CDR3 length: 14 amino acids. The CDR3 DNA is TGTGCCAGCAGTTCCGCTAGGGGCGCAGATACGCAGTATTTT. Amino acid sequence: CASSSARGADTQYF.

The V and J genes are TRBV7-8 and TRBJ2-3; D gene uncertain. The CDR3 spans 14 residues. Trimming cost V 4 bases and J 2 bases, with 10 bases left between them. Germline CDR1 SGHVS, CDR2 FQNEAQ. As DNA, the CDR3 is TGTGCCAGCAGCTCACTCGACCCCACAGATACGCAGTATTTT. Its protein is CASSSLDPTDTQYF.

The chain carries TRBV18 and TRBJ1-1, with a weak D call TRBD1 (6 bases). Trimming removed 0 bases at V and 5 bases at J, with 13 bases between. CDR1 KGHSH and CDR2 LQKENI come from the germline V gene. The CDR3 is 15 amino acids. The CDR3 loop reads CASSPPWGRRTEAFF. The CDR3 bases are TGTGCCAGCTCACCACCGTGGGGGCGCCGGACTGAAGCTTTCTTT.

The chain employs TRBV20-1 and TRBJ1-2, with a tentative D call TRBD1 (6 bases). The V end was cut by 0 bases, the J end by 7 bases, with 9 bases between. The V gene's germline CDR1 is DFQATT and CDR2 SNEGSKA (reference sequence). The CDR3 sequence is 12 residues long. The CDR3 region is CSARDQGSGYTF. The CDR3 region has the DNA TGCAGTGCTAGAGATCAGGGGTCTGGCTACACCTTC.

The chain carries TRBV11-2 and TRBJ2-5; D might be TRBD1 (7 bases). This CDR3 spans 16 amino acids. Between the trimmed V and J ends, which lost 4 bases and 4 bases, there was a span of 19 bases. Looked up from germline, CDR1 is SGHAT and CDR2 is FQNNGV. CDR3 region: CASSSIQQGRGETQYF. For the CDR3, the DNA is TGTGCCAGCAGCTCGATACAACAGGGGCGGGGAGAGACCCAGTACTTC.

At least ten counts were recorded for this clonotype. The chain has TRBV5-1 and TRBJ2-5; D is undetermined. The CDR3 runs to 12 residues. The V end was cut by 3 bases, the J end by 1 base, with 4 bases between. Germline CDR1 is SGHRS and CDR2 is YFSETQ. CDR3: CASSSFQETQYF. The CDR3 DNA follows: TGCGCCAGCAGCTCCTTCCAAGAGACCCAGTACTTC.

The genes are TRBV6-5 and TRBJ2-5, with 8 bases fitting TRBD1. The germline V gene has CDR1 MNHEY and CDR2 SVGAGI. The CDR3 sequence is 16 residues long. With V trimmed by 2 bases and J by 1 base, 6 bases remained unmatched. CDR3 region: CASSYGGQGIQETQYF. CDR3 nucleotide sequence: TGTGCCAGCAGTTACGGAGGACAGGGCATCCAAGAGACCCAGTACTTC.

The chain carries TRBV20-1 and TRBJ2-7; D unclear. The CDR3 covers 14 residues. CDR1 is DFQATT, CDR2 SNEGSKA, per germline (reference sequence). The germline V and J ends were trimmed by 6 bases and 6 bases, with 21 bases remaining between them. For the CDR3, the DNA is TGCAGTGCGGTACCCCCCGGAGCCCTCTCCGAGCAGTACTTC. Its translation is CSAVPPGALSEQYF.

This clonotype came up a few times. The chain links TRBV7-2 to TRBJ2-3; D possibly corresponds to TRBD2 (6 bases). V dropped 5 bases and J dropped 6 bases, with 15 bases sitting between them. This CDR3 has 14 amino acids. Germline CDR1 SGHTA, CDR2 FQGNSA. Here the CDR3 reads CASSPGVRGDTQYF. The DNA of the CDR3 is TGTGCCAGCAGCCCGGGGGTCCGAGGGGATACGCAGTATTTT.

This clonotype came up a few times. V and J are TRBV5-1 and TRBJ2-3, with D uncertain. V lost 0 bases to trimming and J lost 0 bases, with 11 bases between them. From germline, CDR1 is SGHRS and CDR2 YFSETQ. The CDR3 is 16 amino acids. The CDR3 DNA reads TGCGCCAGCAGCTTGGACACAGCTTCTAGCACAGATACGCAGTATTTT. Protein sequence: CASSLDTASSTDTQYF.

The rearrangement joins TRBV5-4 to TRBJ2-6; 7 bases match TRBD1. The V and J ends lost 3 bases and 0 bases, in that order; junction bases with no gene match: 6. This CDR3 region has 17 residues. Germline values: CDR1 SGHNT, CDR2 YYREEE (reference sequence). The CDR3 DNA follows: TGTGCCAGCAGCTCTAAGACAGGGAACTCTGGGGCCAACGTCCTGACTTTC. The encoded protein is CASSSKTGNSGANVLTF. Based on the CDR3 plus reference TRBV5-4 and TRBJ2-6, the full variable domain is ETGVTQSPTHLIKTRGQQVTLRCSSQSGHNTVSWYQQALGQGPQFIFQYYREEENGRGNFPPRFSGLQFPNYSSELNVNALELDDSALYLCASSSKTGNSGANVLTFGAGSRLTVL.

This clonotype was seen a few times. This rearrangement joins TRBV5-5 to TRBJ2-7, with D perhaps TRBD1 (5 bases). In germline, CDR1 is SGHKS, CDR2 YYEKEE (reference sequence). The CDR3 contains 14 residues. The V gene lost 1 base and the J gene lost 1 base, with 9 bases spanning the gap. CDR3 amino acids: CASSLQAGSYEQYF. The CDR3 region has the DNA TGTGCCAGCAGCTTGCAGGCAGGGTCCTACGAGCAGTACTTC.

This clonotype has a handful of counts. V is TRBV4-1 and J is TRBJ1-2, with D hard to call. Trimming took 4 bases from V and 1 from J, leaving 13 bases between them. Germline CDR1 MGHRA, CDR2 YSYEKL. The CDR3 is 15 residues long. The CDR3 nucleotides read TGCGCCAGCAGCCCCACCGGTTCTCTTAACTATGGCTACACCTTC. Its translation: CASSPTGSLNYGYTF.